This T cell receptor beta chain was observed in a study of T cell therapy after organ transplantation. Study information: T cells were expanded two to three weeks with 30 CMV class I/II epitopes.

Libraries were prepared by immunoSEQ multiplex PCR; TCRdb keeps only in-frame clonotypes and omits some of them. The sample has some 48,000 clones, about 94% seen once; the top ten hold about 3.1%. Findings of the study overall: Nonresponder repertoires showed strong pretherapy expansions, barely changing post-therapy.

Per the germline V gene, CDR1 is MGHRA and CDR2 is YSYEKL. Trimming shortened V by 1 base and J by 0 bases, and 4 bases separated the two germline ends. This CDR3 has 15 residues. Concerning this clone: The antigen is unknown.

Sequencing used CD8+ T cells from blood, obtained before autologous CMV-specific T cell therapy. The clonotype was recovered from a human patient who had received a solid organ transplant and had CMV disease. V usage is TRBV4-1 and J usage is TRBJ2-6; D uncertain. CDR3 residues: CASSQGFSGANVLTF. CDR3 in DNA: TGCGCCAGCAGCCAAGGTTTCTCTGGGGCCAACGTCCTGACTTTC.